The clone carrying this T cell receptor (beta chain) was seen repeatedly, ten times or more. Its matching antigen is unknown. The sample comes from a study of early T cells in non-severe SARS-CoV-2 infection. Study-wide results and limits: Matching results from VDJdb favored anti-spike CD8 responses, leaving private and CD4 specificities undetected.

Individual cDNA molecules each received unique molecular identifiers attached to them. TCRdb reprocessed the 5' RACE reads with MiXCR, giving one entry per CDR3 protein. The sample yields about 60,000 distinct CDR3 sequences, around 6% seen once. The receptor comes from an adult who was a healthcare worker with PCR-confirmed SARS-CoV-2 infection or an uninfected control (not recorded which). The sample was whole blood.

This chain's CDR3 is CASSRGQPVYGYTF. The CDR3 DNA is TGTGCCAGCAGTCGAGGACAGCCCGTTTATGGCTACACCTTC. The V gene is TRBV6-5, the J gene TRBJ1-2; tentative D call: TRBD1 (6 bases). Trimming stripped 5 bases from V and 5 bases from J, with 15 bases between. Germline V gives CDR1 MNHEY, CDR2 SVGAGI. The CDR3 consists of 14 residues.